These 5 T cell receptor beta chains were all obtained from the same sample, sequenced in a study of T cell responses to AZD1222 COVID-19 vaccine. The assay was immunoSEQ multiplex PCR, and TCRdb's table has in-frame clones only and misses some. In the table there are some 130,000 clones, about 90% of which are singletons. The sequencing used peripheral blood, collected on day 0 of AZD1222 vaccination. The receptors derive from an adult in good health.

This chain joins TRBV19 and TRBJ1-5; maybe TRBD1 (6 bases). Germline loops: CDR1 LNHDA, CDR2 SQIVND (reference sequence). Trimming pared 5 bases from V and 6 bases from J, leaving 17 bases between. CDR3 length equals 15 residues. The CDR3 region has the DNA TGTGCCAGTAGTCCTCAAATAGGGGGAATTCAGCCCCAGCATTTT. This codes for CASSPQIGGIQPQHF.

The chain carries TRBV19 and TRBJ1-5; D unclear. The CDR3 extends over 15 amino acids. The V end was cut by 3 bases, the J end by 0 bases, with 9 bases between. The V gene's germline CDR1 is LNHDA and CDR2 SQIVND (reference sequence). Written as DNA, the CDR3 is TGTGCCAGTAGTATCGGACGACATAGCAATCAGCCCCAGCATTTT. The encoded protein is CASSIGRHSNQPQHF.

The CDR3 sequence: CASRALNTEAFF. The CDR3 DNA sequence: TGTGCCAGCAGAGCACTAAACACTGAAGCTTTCTTT. The rearrangement uses TRBV6-5 and TRBJ1-1; D unclear. Trimming pared 6 bases from V and 2 bases from J, leaving 7 bases between. The CDR3 loop spans 12 amino acids. The germline V gene encodes CDR1 MNHEY and CDR2 SVGAGI.

V usage is TRBV14 and J usage is TRBJ1-1; 12 nucleotides agree with TRBD1. Germline V gene sequence: CDR1 SGHDN, CDR2 FVKESK. The V and J ends lost 3 bases and 8 bases, in that order; junction bases with no gene match: 4. The CDR3 is made up of 14 amino acids. CDR3 sequence reads: CASSHWDRGLEAFF. CDR3 nucleotide sequence: TGTGCCAGCAGCCATTGGGACAGGGGGCTAGAAGCTTTCTTT.

This chain joins TRBV4-1 and TRBJ1-6; D ambiguous. CDR1 is MGHRA and CDR2 is YSYEKL in the germline V gene. Trimming stripped 4 bases from V and 1 base from J, with 11 bases between. The CDR3 length is 16 residues. The CDR3 loop is CASSPSPGSYNSPLHF. The CDR3 DNA is TGCGCCAGCAGCCCATCTCCGGGATCCTATAATTCACCCCTCCACTTT.